This T cell receptor (beta chain) was captured in a study of PD-L1 blockade in urothelial cancer. The wider study: Once treatment had started, blood was analyzed at 3 weeks (second dose) and again at 6 weeks.

Produced via immunoSEQ multiplex PCR; TCRdb's table is partial and in-frame only. The repertoire holds roughly 36,000 clones, with around nine tenths as singletons. Study-level findings and limits: Below-median pretreatment blood TCR clonality predicted better survival.

In regard to this clone: Its specificity is unknown.

From germline, CDR1 is MNHEY and CDR2 SMNVEV (reference sequence). Trimming cost V 0 bases and J 0 bases; bases outside gene matches: 5. The CDR3 is 17 residues long. The clonotype was recovered from a man between 60 and 75 years old with urothelial cancer. The gene calls are TRBV27 and TRBJ2-4; 7 bases map to TRBD2. Sequences were derived from PBMCs, sampled around atezolizumab (anti-PD-L1) treatment. The CDR3 bases are TGTGCCAGCAGTTTATCAGCGGGATTCCTAGCCAAAAACATTCAGTACTTC. Protein: CASSLSAGFLAKNIQYF.